One and the same sample provided the 11 T cell receptor beta chains below, sequenced in a study of blood T cell repertoires in COVID-19. Profiling relied on immunoSEQ multiplex PCR, and the TCRdb table lists in-frame clones only, not all of them. The sample contains under 80,000 clones, 70% to 90% of which appear only once. Sequencing was done on a sample of peripheral blood. These receptors all come from a man aged 55-75 years with acute or convalescent COVID-19.

The J gene is TRBJ1-6, the V gene TRBV5-1; D gene uncertain. The germline V gene encodes CDR1 SGHRS and CDR2 YFSETQ. V was shortened by 4 bases and J by 8 bases, with 13 bases between the two germline ends. This CDR3 has 14 amino acids. The CDR3 is CASSLGRGDSPLHF. The CDR3 region has the DNA TGCGCCAGCAGCCTTGGGAGAGGAGATTCACCCCTCCACTTT.

The chain recombines TRBV4-2 with TRBJ2-3, with 9 bases lining up with TRBD2. The CDR3 runs 15 residues. Germline loops: CDR1 LGHNA, CDR2 YNFKEQ. V shed 8 bases and J 4 bases; nucleotides not matched to a gene: 10. For the CDR3, the DNA is TGTGCCAGCGGAACCCTAGCGGGAAGGTCAGATACGCAGTATTTT. It yields the protein CASGTLAGRSDTQYF.

V is TRBV30 and J is TRBJ1-4; D is undetermined. CDR3 length equals 14 residues. CDR1 is GTSNPN and CDR2 is SVGIG in the germline V gene (reference sequence). Between the trimmed V and J ends, which lost 3 bases and 5 bases, there was a span of 13 bases. This CDR3 reads CAWRLPGSNEKLFF. CDR3 DNA sequence: TGTGCCTGGAGGTTGCCGGGGTCAAATGAAAAACTGTTTTTT.

This clone was observed once. The chain employs TRBV5-1 and TRBJ2-5; perhaps TRBD2 as D (5 bases). This CDR3 is built from 13 residues. CDR1 and CDR2 from the germline V gene are SGHRS and YFSETQ. Trimming shortened V by 1 base and J by 5 bases, and 9 bases separated the two germline ends. The CDR3 sequence is CASSLYPGETQYF. CDR3 bases: TGCGCCAGCAGCTTGTATCCGGGGGAGACCCAGTACTTC.

This clone has just one count. The genes are TRBV11-2 and TRBJ2-5; TRBD1 matches 7 bases. The CDR3 loop spans 18 amino acids. Germline V gene data show CDR1 as SGHAT and CDR2 as FQNNGV. The ends lost 2 bases at V and 2 bases at J; junction bases unmatched: 14. The CDR3 bases are TGTGCCAGCAGCTTACGGTATATTCTCCGGGACAGACAAGAGACCCAGTACTTC. Encoded protein: CASSLRYILRDRQETQYF.

The CDR3 sequence is CASSLAAGLEQPQHF. As DNA, the CDR3 is TGTGCCAGCAGCTTAGCAGCAGGGTTGGAACAGCCCCAGCATTTT. The gene calls are TRBV7-2 and TRBJ1-5, with a tentative D call TRBD1 (5 bases). The CDR3 has 15 amino acids. Trimming removed 0 bases from V and 7 bases from J, with 13 bases in between. Looked up from germline, CDR1 is SGHTA and CDR2 is FQGNSA.

The chain combines TRBV19 with TRBJ1-2; 10 bases match TRBD1. This CDR3 spans 15 amino acids. The trim removed 5 bases at V and 4 bases at J, leaving 7 bases unmatched. In germline, CDR1 is LNHDA, CDR2 SQIVND (reference sequence). DNA for the CDR3: TGTGCCAGTAGTGAAACCGGGACAGGGGTCTATGGCTACACCTTC. Encoded protein: CASSETGTGVYGYTF.

This clone was observed a few times. This chain links TRBV3-1 (or the pseudogene TRBV3-2) with TRBJ1-1, with D possibly matching TRBD1 (6 bases). V was clipped by 5 bases and J by 4 bases, with 11 bases between them. The CDR3 loop spans 13 amino acids. The germline V gene encodes CDR1 LGHDT and CDR2 YNNKEL (reference sequence). Written as DNA, the CDR3 is TGTGCCAGCAGCGCAGGGGTGGGCACTGAAGCTTTCTTT. It yields the protein CASSAGVGTEAFF.

The chain is built from TRBV18 and TRBJ2-7; tentative D call: TRBD2 (5 bases). The V and J ends lost 0 bases and 5 bases respectively, with 11 bases between them. The germline gives CDR1 KGHSH, CDR2 LQKENI. The CDR3 consists of 14 residues. The DNA of the CDR3 is TGTGCCAGCTCACCACCGTCGGGAATCCACGAGCAGTACTTC. Translating gives CASSPPSGIHEQYF.

A note on this clone: The junction does not match germline at one end; this may be a read error. DNA of the CDR3: TGCGCCGGCAGCTCAGGACTAATAGAGACCCAGTACTTC. It yields the protein CAGSSGLIETQYF. J is TRBJ2-5 and V is TRBV5-1, with TRBD2 as a possible D gene (6 bases). CDR3 size: 13 residues. The germline gives CDR1 SGHRS, CDR2 YFSETQ. Supplemented by reference TRBV5-1 and TRBJ2-5, the full variable domain reads KAGVTQTPRYLIKTRGQQVTLSCSPISGHRSVSWYQQTPGQGLQFLFEYFSETQRNKGNFPGRFSGRQFSNSRSEMNVSTLELGDSALYLCAGSSGLIETQYFGPGTRLLVL.

This clone was recorded once. The chain carries TRBV4-3 and TRBJ1-2; TRBD1 matches at 7 bases. Unmatched junction bases numbered 3, after V lost 0 bases and J lost 5 bases. CDR1 is LGHNA and CDR2 is YSLEER in the germline V gene. The CDR3 loop spans 14 amino acids. The CDR3 region has the DNA TGCGCCAGCAGCCAAGACCAGGGGGGATATGGCTACACCTTC. Protein: CASSQDQGGYGYTF.